This TCR beta chain was identified in a study of T cell responses to AZD1222 COVID-19 vaccine. Sequenced by immunoSEQ multiplex PCR; TCRdb stores in-frame clones only, minus some. Of about 130,000 clones detected, 85% to 95% appear once; the ten largest clones hold around 7.1%. As to this clone: What it binds is unknown.

Per germline, CDR1 MDHEN and CDR2 SYDVKM. V lost 7 bases, J lost 6 bases, and 16 bases lay in between. The CDR3 contains 15 residues. Notes on the study in general: There were vaccine-associated CD4 TCRs across spike, dominant at 160-218 and 743-854.

The TCR was taken from an adult who received the AZD1222 COVID-19 vaccine. The chain has TRBV28 and TRBJ1-6; perhaps TRBD1 as D (6 bases). The source material was peripheral blood, sampled 28 days after the second AZD1222 dose. As DNA, the CDR3 is TGTGCCAGCACCATACTAGGACAGCCTAATTCACCCCTCCACTTT. The encoded protein is CASTILGQPNSPLHF.